This entry features one T cell receptor beta chain sequence. Its antigen is currently unknown. Quantitative 5'-RACE with molecular barcodes generated TCR beta libraries. TCRdb reprocessed the 5' RACE reads via MiXCR and lists one record per CDR3 protein. The data show about 340,000 distinct CDR3 sequences, around 15% seen once. The data are from a study of CD8 T cells in ankylosing spondylitis. General study findings and limits: Past studies reported some motif variants in reactive arthritis synovial fluid and blood. Within peripheral blood, clones linked to disease were CD8+ and relatively rare.

The CDR3 is made up of 13 amino acids. V gave up 5 bases and J gave up 4 bases, with 9 bases separating them. CDR1 is SGHAT, CDR2 FQNNGV, per germline. This sequence joins TRBV11-2 and TRBJ2-4, with a weak D call TRBD1 (6 bases). This receptor was taken from a male donor with ankylosing spondylitis or in good health (not recorded which). The sample comprised blood, either unsorted or a sorted T cell fraction (not recorded which). The CDR3 nucleotides read TGTGCCAGCAGCAGGGACACTAAAAACATTCAGTACTTC. This encodes CASSRDTKNIQYF.